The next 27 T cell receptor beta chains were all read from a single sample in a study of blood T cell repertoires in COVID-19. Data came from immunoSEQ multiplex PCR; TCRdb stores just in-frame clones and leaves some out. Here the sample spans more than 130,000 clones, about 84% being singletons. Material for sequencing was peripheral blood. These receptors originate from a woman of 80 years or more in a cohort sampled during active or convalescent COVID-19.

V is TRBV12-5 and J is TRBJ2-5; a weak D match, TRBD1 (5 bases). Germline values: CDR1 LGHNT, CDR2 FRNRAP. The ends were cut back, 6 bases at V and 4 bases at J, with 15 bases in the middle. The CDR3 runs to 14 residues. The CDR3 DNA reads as TGTGCTAGTGGCTGGGGCCAGGGAAGAGAGACCCAGTACTTC. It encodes CASGWGQGRETQYF. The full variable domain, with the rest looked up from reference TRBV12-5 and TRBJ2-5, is DARVTQTPRHKVTEMGQEVTMRCQPILGHNTVFWYRQTMMQGLELLAYFRNRAPLDDSGMPKDRFSAEMPDATLATLKIQPSEPRDSAVYFCASGWGQGRETQYFGPGTRLLVL.

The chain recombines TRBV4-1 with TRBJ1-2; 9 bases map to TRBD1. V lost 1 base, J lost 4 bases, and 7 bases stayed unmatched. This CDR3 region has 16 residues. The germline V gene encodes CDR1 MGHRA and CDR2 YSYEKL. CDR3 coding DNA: TGCGCCAGCAGCCAAGCCGGGACAGGGAACTTCTATGGCTACACCTTC. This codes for CASSQAGTGNFYGYTF.

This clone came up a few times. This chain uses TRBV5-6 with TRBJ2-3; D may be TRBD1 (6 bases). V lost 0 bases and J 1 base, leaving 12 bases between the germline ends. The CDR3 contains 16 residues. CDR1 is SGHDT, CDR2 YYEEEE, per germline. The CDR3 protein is CASSLAVRGGTDTQYF. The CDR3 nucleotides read TGTGCCAGCAGCTTGGCCGTCAGGGGAGGCACAGATACGCAGTATTTT.

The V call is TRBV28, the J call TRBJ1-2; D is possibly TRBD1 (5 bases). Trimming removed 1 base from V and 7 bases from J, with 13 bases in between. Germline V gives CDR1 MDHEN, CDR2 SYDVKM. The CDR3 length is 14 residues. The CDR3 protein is CASSLSGHLGGYTF. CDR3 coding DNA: TGTGCCAGCAGTTTATCAGGGCACCTTGGTGGCTACACCTTC.

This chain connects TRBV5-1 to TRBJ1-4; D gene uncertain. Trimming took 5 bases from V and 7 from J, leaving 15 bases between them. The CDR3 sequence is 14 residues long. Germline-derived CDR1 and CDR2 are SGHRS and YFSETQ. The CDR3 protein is CASRSYPPLEKLFF. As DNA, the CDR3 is TGCGCCAGCAGAAGCTATCCTCCCCTTGAAAAACTGTTTTTT.

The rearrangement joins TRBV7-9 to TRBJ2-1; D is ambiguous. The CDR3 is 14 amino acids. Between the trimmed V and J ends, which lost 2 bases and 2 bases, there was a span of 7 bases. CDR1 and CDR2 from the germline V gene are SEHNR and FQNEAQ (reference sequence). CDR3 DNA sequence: TGTGCCAGCAGCTTATTTTCCGCCTACAATGAGCAGTTCTTC. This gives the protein CASSLFSAYNEQFF.

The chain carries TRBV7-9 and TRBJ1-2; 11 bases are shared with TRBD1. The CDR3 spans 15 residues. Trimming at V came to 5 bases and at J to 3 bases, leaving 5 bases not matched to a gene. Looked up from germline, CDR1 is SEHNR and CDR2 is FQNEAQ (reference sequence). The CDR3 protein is CASSERTGGYYGYTF. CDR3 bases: TGTGCCAGCAGCGAAAGGACAGGGGGCTACTATGGCTACACCTTC.

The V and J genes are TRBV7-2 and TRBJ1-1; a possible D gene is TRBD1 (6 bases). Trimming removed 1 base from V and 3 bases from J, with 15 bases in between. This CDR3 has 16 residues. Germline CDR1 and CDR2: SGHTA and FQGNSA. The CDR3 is CASSLGIRYRDTEAFF. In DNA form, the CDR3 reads TGTGCCAGCAGCTTAGGGATTCGGTACAGGGACACTGAAGCTTTCTTT.

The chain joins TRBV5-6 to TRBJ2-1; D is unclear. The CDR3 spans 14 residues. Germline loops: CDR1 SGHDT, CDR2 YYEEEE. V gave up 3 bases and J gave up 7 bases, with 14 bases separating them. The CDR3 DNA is TGTGCCAGCAGCTCGAGATATCAGGCTAATGAGCAGTTCTTC. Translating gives CASSSRYQANEQFF.

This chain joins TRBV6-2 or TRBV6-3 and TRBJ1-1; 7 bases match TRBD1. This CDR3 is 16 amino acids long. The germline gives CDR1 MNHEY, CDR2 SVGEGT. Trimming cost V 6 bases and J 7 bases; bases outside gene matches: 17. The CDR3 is CASSQAGQPATFEAFF. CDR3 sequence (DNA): TGTGCCAGCAGCCAGGCGGGACAGCCCGCCACTTTTGAAGCTTTCTTT.

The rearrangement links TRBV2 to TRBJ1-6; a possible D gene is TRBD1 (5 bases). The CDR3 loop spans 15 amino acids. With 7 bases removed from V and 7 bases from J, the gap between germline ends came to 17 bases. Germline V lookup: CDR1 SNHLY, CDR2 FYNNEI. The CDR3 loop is CASTWGRGSNSPLHF. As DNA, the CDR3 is TGTGCCAGCACCTGGGGGAGGGGCTCAAATTCACCCCTCCACTTT.

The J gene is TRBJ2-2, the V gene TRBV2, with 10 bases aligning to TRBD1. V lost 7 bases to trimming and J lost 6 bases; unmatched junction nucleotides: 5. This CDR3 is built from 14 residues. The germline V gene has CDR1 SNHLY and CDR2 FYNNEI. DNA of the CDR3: TGTGCCAGCAAGGGGACAGGGGAATCCGGGGAGCTGTTTTTT. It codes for CASKGTGESGELFF.

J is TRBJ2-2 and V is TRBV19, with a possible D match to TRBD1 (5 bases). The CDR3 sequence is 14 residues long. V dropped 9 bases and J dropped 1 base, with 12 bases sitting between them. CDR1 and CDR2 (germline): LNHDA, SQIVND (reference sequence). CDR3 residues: CASIGAVNTGELFF. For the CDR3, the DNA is TGTGCCAGCATAGGGGCAGTGAACACCGGGGAGCTGTTTTTT.

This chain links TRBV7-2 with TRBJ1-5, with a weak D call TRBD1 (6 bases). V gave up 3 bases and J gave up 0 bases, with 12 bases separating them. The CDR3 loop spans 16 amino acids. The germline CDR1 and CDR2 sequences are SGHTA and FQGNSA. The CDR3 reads CASSLGRGRSNQPQHF. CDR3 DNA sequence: TGTGCCAGCAGCTTGGGCAGGGGCCGTAGCAATCAGCCCCAGCATTTT.

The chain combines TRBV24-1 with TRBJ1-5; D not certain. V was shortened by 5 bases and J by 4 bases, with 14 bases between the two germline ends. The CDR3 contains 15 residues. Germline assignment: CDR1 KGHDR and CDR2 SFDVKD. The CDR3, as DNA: TGTGCCACCAGTGTAGGAGGGAACGGAAATCAGCCCCAGCATTTT. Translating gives CATSVGGNGNQPQHF.

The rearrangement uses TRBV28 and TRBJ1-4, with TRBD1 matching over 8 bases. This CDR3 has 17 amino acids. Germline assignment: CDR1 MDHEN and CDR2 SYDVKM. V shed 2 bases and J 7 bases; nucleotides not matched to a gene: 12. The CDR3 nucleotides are TGTGCCAGCAGTTTAAACCCCCCCCGGGACAGGTCTGAAAAACTGTTTTTT. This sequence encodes CASSLNPPRDRSEKLFF.

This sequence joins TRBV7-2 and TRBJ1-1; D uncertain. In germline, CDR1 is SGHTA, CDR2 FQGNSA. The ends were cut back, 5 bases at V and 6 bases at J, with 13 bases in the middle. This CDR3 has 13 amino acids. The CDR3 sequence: CASSLLRVPEAFF. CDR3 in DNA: TGTGCCAGCAGCCTACTCCGGGTCCCTGAAGCTTTCTTT.

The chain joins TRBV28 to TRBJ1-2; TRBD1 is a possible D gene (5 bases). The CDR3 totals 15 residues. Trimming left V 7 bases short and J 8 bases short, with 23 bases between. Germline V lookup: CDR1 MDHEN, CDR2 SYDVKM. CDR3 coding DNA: TGTGCCAGCACCTCTTTGGGGGGGGTTGCTCGAGGCTACACCTTC. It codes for CASTSLGGVARGYTF.

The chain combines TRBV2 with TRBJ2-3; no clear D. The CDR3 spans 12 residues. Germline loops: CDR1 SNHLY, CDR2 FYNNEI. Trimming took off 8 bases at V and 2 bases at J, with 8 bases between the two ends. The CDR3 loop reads CASLQNTDTQYF. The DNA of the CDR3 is TGTGCCAGCCTTCAGAACACAGATACGCAGTATTTT.

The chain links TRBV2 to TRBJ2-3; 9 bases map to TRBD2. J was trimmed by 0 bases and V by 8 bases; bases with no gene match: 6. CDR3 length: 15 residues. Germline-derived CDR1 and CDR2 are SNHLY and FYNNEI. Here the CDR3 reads CASGLAGLSTDTQYF. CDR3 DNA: TGTGCCAGCGGGCTAGCGGGACTTAGCACAGATACGCAGTATTTT.

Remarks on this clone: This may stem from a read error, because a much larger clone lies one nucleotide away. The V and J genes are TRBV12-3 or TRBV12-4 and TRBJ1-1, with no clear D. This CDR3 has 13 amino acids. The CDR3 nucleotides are TGTGCCAGCAGCTTAGTCATGAACACTGAAGCTTTCTTT. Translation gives CASSLVMNTEAFF.

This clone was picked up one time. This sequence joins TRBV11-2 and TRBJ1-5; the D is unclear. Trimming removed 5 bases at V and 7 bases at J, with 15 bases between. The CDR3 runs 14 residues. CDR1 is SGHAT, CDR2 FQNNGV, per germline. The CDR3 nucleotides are TGTGCCAGCAGCCCGACGCCTCAGGAACAGCCCCAGCATTTT. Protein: CASSPTPQEQPQHF. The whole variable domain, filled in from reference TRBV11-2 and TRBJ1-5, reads EAGVAQSPRYKIIEKRQSVAFWCNPISGHATLYWYQQILGQGPKLLIQFQNNGVVDDSQLPKDRFSAERLKGVDSTLKIQPAKLEDSAVYLCASSPTPQEQPQHFGDGTRLSIL.

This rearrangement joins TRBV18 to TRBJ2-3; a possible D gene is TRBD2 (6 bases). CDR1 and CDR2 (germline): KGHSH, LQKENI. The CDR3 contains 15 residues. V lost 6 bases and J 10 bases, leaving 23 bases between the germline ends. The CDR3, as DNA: TGTGCCAGCTCTCCCCGGGGCAAGACCTCGGGGGCGCAGTATTTT. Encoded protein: CASSPRGKTSGAQYF.

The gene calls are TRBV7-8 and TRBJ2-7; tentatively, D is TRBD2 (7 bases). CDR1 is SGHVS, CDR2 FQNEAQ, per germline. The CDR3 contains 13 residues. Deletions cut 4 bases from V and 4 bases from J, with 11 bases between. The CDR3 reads CASSSGGAYEQYF. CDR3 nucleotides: TGTGCCAGCAGCTCTGGGGGGGCTTACGAGCAGTACTTC.

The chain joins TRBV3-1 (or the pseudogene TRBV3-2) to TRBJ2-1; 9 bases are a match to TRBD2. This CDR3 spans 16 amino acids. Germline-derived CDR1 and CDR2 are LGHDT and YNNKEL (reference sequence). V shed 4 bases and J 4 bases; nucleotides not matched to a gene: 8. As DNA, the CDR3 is TGTGCCAGCAGCCGAGACTTTAGCGGGGGATACAATGAGCAGTTCTTC. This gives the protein CASSRDFSGGYNEQFF.

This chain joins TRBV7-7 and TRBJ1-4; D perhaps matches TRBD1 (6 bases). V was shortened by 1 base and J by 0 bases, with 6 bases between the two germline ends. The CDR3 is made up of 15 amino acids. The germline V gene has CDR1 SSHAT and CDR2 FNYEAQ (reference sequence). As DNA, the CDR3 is TGTGCCAGCAGCTTAGGACAGGCAACTAATGAAAAACTGTTTTTT. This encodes CASSLGQATNEKLFF. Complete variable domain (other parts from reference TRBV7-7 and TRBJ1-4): GAGVSQSPRYKVTKRGQDVTLRCDPISSHATLYWYQQALGQGPEFLTYFNYEAQPDKSGLPSDRFSAERPEGSISTLTIQRTEQRDSAMYRCASSLGQATNEKLFFGSGTQLSVL.

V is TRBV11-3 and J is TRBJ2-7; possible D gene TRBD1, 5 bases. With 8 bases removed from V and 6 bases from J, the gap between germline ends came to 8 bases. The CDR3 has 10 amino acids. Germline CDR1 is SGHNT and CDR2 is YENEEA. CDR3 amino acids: CASVGVEQYV. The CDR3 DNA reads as TGTGCCAGCGTAGGGGTCGAGCAGTACGTC.